This T cell receptor (beta chain) was profiled in a study of shared clonotypes between healthy human individuals. Study in general: CD4 naive and CD4 memory each took three plates per donor, while CD8 naive took two and CD8 memory one.

Here immunoSEQ multiplex PCR was the method, and the copy in TCRdb shows in-frame clones only, minus some. Of about 660,000 clones listed, approximately 79% are singletons. Findings and limits, study-wide: A few donors shared approximately 5% of their naive CD4 clonotypes.

CD4+ cells yielded CD45RA+ naive and CD45RA-negative memory subsets. Details on this clone: Antigen: not known.

The TCR originated in a woman aged 25 to 45 in good health. The specimen sequenced was memory CD4+ T cells sorted from blood. Stated subset: CD45RA-negative fraction.

The chain's CDR3 is CASSPLGAGETQYF. In DNA, the CDR3 is TGTGCCAGCAGCCCACTAGGCGCGGGAGAGACCCAGTACTTC. J is TRBJ2-5 and V is TRBV27; weak D call: TRBD2 (5 bases). Germline V gene data show CDR1 as MNHEY and CDR2 as SMNVEV (reference sequence). This CDR3 has 14 amino acids. V was pared by 6 bases and J by 4 bases, with 15 bases between.